This TCR beta chain appears in the sequencing data of a study of shared clonotypes between healthy human individuals. Caucasian adults living in Nashville, Tennessee, provided all samples. General study findings and limits: Clonotype sharing across a few donors was observed for about 5.2% of naive CD4 clonotypes. Investigators collected only blood, and repertoires in tissues likely differ.

A note on this clone: Its target is not known.

Generated by immunoSEQ multiplex PCR, the TCRdb table keeps only in-frame clones and is missing some. The top ten hold roughly 23% of the sample, which has some 100,000 clones, 68% seen once. Trimming pared 3 bases from V and 0 bases from J, leaving 7 bases between. Germline CDR1 SQVTM, CDR2 ANQGSEA. There are 13 residues in the CDR3. This chain links TRBV29-1 with TRBJ2-3; no clear D. The sample comprised memory CD8+ T cells sorted from blood. Subset specified: CD45RO+ cells pooled with CCR7-negative TemRA cells. The receptor comes from a woman aged 30 to 39 in good health. The CDR3 DNA is TGCAGCGTTGATTTGTCCAGCACAGATACGCAGTATTTT. Residues: CSVDLSSTDTQYF.